This passage covers 12 T cell receptor beta chains from one sample sequenced in a study of OX40 agonist ivuxolimab in advanced cancers. Assay: immunoSEQ multiplex PCR; the TCRdb copy retains only in-frame clones and omits some. The repertoire holds 20,000 to 25,000 clones, with roughly 82% as singletons. The sequences come from CD4+ or CD8+ T cells sorted from blood, collected in a trial of the OX40 agonist ivuxolimab. The source is an adult with an advanced solid tumor such as melanoma, head and neck, liver or kidney cancer.

The gene calls are TRBV4-3 and TRBJ1-1; D call uncertain. From germline, CDR1 is LGHNA and CDR2 YSLEER. The CDR3 sequence is 14 residues long. The germline V and J ends were trimmed by 1 base and 5 bases, with 11 bases remaining between them. CDR3 in DNA: TGCGCCAGCAGCCAAGTTGGGGATTCGACTGAAGCTTTCTTT. This sequence encodes CASSQVGDSTEAFF.

This clone came up once. The chain is built from TRBV5-6 and TRBJ2-1; 11 bases align to TRBD2. With V trimmed by 0 bases and J by 8 bases, 7 bases remained unmatched. This CDR3 is 16 amino acids long. Germline lookup yields CDR1 SGHDT and CDR2 YYEEEE. DNA of the CDR3: TGTGCCAGCAGCTTGGGTAGCGGGGGGGCCGCGGATGAGCAGTTCTTC. It yields the protein CASSLGSGGAADEQFF.

The chain recombines TRBV5-4 with TRBJ2-7; TRBD2 matches 14 bases. Germline V gives CDR1 SGHNT, CDR2 YYREEE (reference sequence). The CDR3 sequence is 16 residues long. The trim removed 4 bases at V and 0 bases at J, leaving 3 bases unmatched. CDR3 residues: CASSGLAGGISYEQYF. CDR3 nucleotides: TGTGCCAGCAGCGGACTAGCGGGGGGTATCTCCTACGAGCAGTACTTC.

CDR3 sequence (DNA): TGTGCCAGCAGCTTAGCGGGGACGGTCTACGAGCAGTACTTC. The encoded protein is CASSLAGTVYEQYF. The chain links TRBV7-3 to TRBJ2-7; possible D gene TRBD2, 6 bases. This CDR3 comprises 14 residues. Germline V gene data show CDR1 as SGHTA and CDR2 as FQGTGA. V was trimmed by 2 bases and J by 3 bases, leaving 11 bases between them.

Relative to its sample, this clone is medium-sized (0.01 to 0.1%). The chain carries TRBV4-3 and TRBJ1-5; D unresolved. V lost 2 bases and J 9 bases, leaving 17 bases between the germline ends. CDR3 length: 15 amino acids. In germline, CDR1 is LGHNA, CDR2 YSLEER. For the CDR3, the DNA is TGCGCCAGCAGCCAATCTCAGTCCGGGGTTTGGCCCCAGCATTTT. Translation: CASSQSQSGVWPQHF.

V is TRBV4-2 and J is TRBJ2-5; 11 bases match TRBD2. Germline CDR1 and CDR2: LGHNA and YNFKEQ. The CDR3 contains 15 residues. V dropped 5 bases and J dropped 3; count of bases not matched to a gene: 5. The CDR3 is CASSTATSGEETQYF. The CDR3 DNA follows: TGTGCCAGCAGCACGGCGACTAGCGGGGAAGAGACCCAGTACTTC.

This clone was counted a single time. This sequence joins TRBV4-1 and TRBJ1-5; 8 bases agree with TRBD1. CDR3 length: 17 amino acids. In germline, CDR1 is MGHRA, CDR2 YSYEKL. V shed 3 bases and J 3 bases; nucleotides not matched to a gene: 10. The CDR3, as DNA: TGCGCCAGCAGCCACCAGGCCGGGACAGGACCCAATCAGCCCCAGCATTTT. Translating gives CASSHQAGTGPNQPQHF.

The V gene is TRBV11-1, the J gene TRBJ2-7; D is uncertain. CDR1 and CDR2 from the germline V gene are SGHAT and FQDESV (reference sequence). Trimming removed 3 bases from V and 6 bases from J, with 9 bases in between. This CDR3 spans 12 amino acids. The CDR3 loop is CASSLISGEQYF. The DNA for the CDR3 is TGTGCCAGCAGCTTGATTTCTGGCGAGCAGTACTTC.

The rearrangement links TRBV9 to TRBJ2-1; 8 bases align to TRBD2. Germline CDR1 reads SGDLS; CDR2 reads YYNGEE. CDR3 length: 15 residues. Germline trimming cut 1 base from V and 4 bases from J; bases unmatched to any gene: 4. The DNA for the CDR3 is TGTGCCAGCAGCGTAAACGGGGGGGCGTACAATGAGCAGTTCTTC. Translating it yields CASSVNGGAYNEQFF.

This clone was detected once. The chain uses TRBV4-3 and TRBJ2-2; D perhaps matches TRBD2 (6 bases). V lost 4 bases to trimming and J lost 5 bases, with 14 bases between them. Per the germline V gene, CDR1 is LGHNA and CDR2 is YSLEER. The CDR3 has 15 residues. The CDR3 DNA is TGCGCCAGCAGCCGCCGATCTGGGGGGACCGGGGAGCTGTTTTTT. It translates to CASSRRSGGTGELFF.

The genes are TRBV5-4 and TRBJ2-7; possibly TRBD1 for D (6 bases). The V end was cut by 1 base, the J end by 3 bases, with 14 bases between. Germline-derived CDR1 and CDR2 are SGHNT and YYREEE (reference sequence). The CDR3 totals 15 residues. CDR3 sequence (DNA): TGTGCCAGCAGCTTGTTGTCAGGGGATAACTACGAGCAGTACTTC. This gives the protein CASSLLSGDNYEQYF.

The J gene is TRBJ1-2, the V gene TRBV6-6, with unresolved D. The V end lost 8 bases, the J end lost 1 base, and 8 bases lay between the germline ends. CDR3 length: 12 amino acids. Germline CDR1 and CDR2: MNHNY and SVGAGI (reference sequence). CDR3 in amino acids: CASETLNYGYTF. In nucleotides, the CDR3 is TGTGCCAGCGAGACTCTTAACTATGGCTACACCTTC.